What follows describes a single TCR beta chain. The sample carries other DNA sequences with the same CDR3. CDR3 length: 15 amino acids. Germline V CDR1 and CDR2: SGHNT, YYREEE (reference sequence). Germline trimming cut 0 bases from V and 1 base from J; bases unmatched to any gene: 1. Authors' data handling: The assay estimated nucleated cells by amplifying reference gene primers. TCRdb's copy holds only in-frame clones and misses some; the assay was immunoSEQ multiplex PCR. The V and J calls and clone size were taken over from that table, and D and trimming were inferred from the DNA. The sample contains around 140,000 clones, 88% of which appear only once. The sample originates from a study of blood T cell repertoires in COVID-19. For the study at large: Spain, Italy and the United States supplied samples that represented acute and convalescent COVID-19. T cells, B-cell-depleted T cells, or PBMCs supplied cDNA or gDNA.

The source material was peripheral blood. The sequence was obtained from a man between 65 and 85 years old with acute or convalescent COVID-19. V gene TRBV5-4 combines with J gene TRBJ2-7; TRBD1 matches 10 bases. The CDR3 DNA follows: TGTGCCAGCAGCTTGGGACAGGGGGCTTCCTACGAGCAGTACTTC. Translating gives CASSLGQGASYEQYF.